This TCR beta chain is from a study of blood T cell repertoires in COVID-19. The germline gives CDR1 MNHEY, CDR2 SVGAGI. The CDR3 has 16 residues. J gave up 4 bases and V 0 bases, and 7 bases lay outside the gene matches. Only in-frame clones appear in the TCRdb table, and some are missing; sequencing was by immunoSEQ multiplex PCR. The sample consists of almost 50,000 clones, more than 90% of them appearing once. This TCR came from a human donor in a cohort sampled during active COVID-19. The rearrangement joins TRBV6-5 to TRBJ2-7, with 9 bases lining up with TRBD2. The sequenced material came from peripheral blood. CDR3 protein: CASSYSSGSTRYEQYF. For the CDR3, the DNA is TGTGCCAGCAGTTACTCTAGCGGGAGTACAAGATACGAGCAGTACTTC.